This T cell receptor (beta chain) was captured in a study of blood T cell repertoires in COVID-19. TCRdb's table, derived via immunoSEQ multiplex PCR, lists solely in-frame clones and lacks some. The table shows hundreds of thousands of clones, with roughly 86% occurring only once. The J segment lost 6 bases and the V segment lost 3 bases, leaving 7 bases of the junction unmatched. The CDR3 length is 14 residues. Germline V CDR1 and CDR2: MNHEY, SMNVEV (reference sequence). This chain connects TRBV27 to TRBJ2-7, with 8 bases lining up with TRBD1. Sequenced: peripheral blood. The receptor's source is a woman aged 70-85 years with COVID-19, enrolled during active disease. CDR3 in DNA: TGTGCCAGCAGTTTGTTGGACAGGGCTTTCGAGCAGTACTTC. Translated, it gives CASSLLDRAFEQYF.